The clone carrying this T cell receptor beta chain was counted a few times. At one boundary the junction diverges from the germline segment, which might be a read error. The CDR3 loop spans 11 amino acids. Germline V gives CDR1 DFQATT, CDR2 SNEGSKA (reference sequence). The data were taken from a study of T cells after yellow fever vaccination. Template switching by 5'RACE produced TCR cDNA, adding a universal primer site and UMIs. TCRdb passed the 5' RACE reads through MiXCR, listing each CDR3 protein once. This table has hundreds of thousands of distinct CDR3 sequences, 13% appearing once. This receptor was taken from a man aged 25-40 years who received the YFV17D yellow fever vaccine. The material was PBMCs, obtained on the day of the yellow fever booster vaccination. The genes are TRBV20-1 and TRBJ1-1, with D uncertain. The CDR3 DNA reads as TGCAGTGCTCCCAGACCTTCTTCCCCCTCCTTT. As protein: CSAPRPSSPSF.